The clone carrying this T cell receptor beta chain has a count of ten or more. The data derive from a study of Graves' ophthalmopathy and Graves' hyperthyroidism. RNA transcripts were the source from which TCR beta CDR3 regions were amplified. Amplification began with first-round RT-PCR using HTBI primers, then second-round multiplex PCR was performed. TCRdb called the multiplex PCR reads again in MiXCR, with one record for every CDR3 protein. The sample records 200,000 to 250,000 distinct CDR3 sequences, roughly 27% being singletons. Fresh peripheral blood (more than 9.5 ml) yielded the PBMCs. The material sequenced was peripheral blood. The sequence derives from a man aged 45-65 years with Graves' ophthalmopathy.

CDR3 sequence (DNA): TGTGCCAGCAGCTTAGGCGGGAGAACCGGGGAGCTGTTTTTT. It is translated as CASSLGGRTGELFF. The chain uses TRBV11-2 and TRBJ2-2; TRBD2 agrees at 7 bases. With 1 base clipped from V and 5 bases from J, the junction kept 1 base outside the gene matches. Germline CDR1 is SGHAT and CDR2 is FQNNGV. The CDR3 loop spans 14 amino acids.